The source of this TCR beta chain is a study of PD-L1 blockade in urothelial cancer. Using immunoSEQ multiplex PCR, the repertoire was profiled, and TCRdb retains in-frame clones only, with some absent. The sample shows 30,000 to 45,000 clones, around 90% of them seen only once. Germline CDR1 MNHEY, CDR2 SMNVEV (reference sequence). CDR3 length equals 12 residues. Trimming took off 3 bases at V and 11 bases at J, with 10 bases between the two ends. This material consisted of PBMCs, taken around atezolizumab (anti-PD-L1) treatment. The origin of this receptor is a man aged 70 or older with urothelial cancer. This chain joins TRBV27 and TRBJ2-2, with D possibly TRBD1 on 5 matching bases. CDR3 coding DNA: TGTGCCAGCAGTTTTCTCCAGGGTGAGCTGTTTTTT. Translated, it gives CASSFLQGELFF.